Shown below are 16 T cell receptor beta chains from a single sample sequenced in a study of tumor-infiltrating lymphocytes in localized non-small cell lung cancer. Measured with immunoSEQ multiplex PCR; TCRdb has only the in-frame clones, and not every one. The data show tens of thousands of clones, around 78% seen once. The specimen was lung tumor tissue. The source of these receptors is a human donor with non-small cell lung cancer.

For the CDR3, the DNA is TGCGCCAGCAGCCAGGGAGACAGGTCTGGGGCCAACGTCCTGACTTTC. Its protein is CASSQGDRSGANVLTF. V usage is TRBV4-3 and J usage is TRBJ2-6; D might be TRBD1 (6 bases). CDR1 is LGHNA and CDR2 is YSLEER in the germline V gene. V lost 3 bases, J lost 1 base, and 10 bases lay in between. The CDR3 is made up of 16 amino acids.

The table lists this clone with a few counts. This chain connects TRBV7-6 to TRBJ2-2; no definite D call. CDR1 SGHVS and CDR2 FNYEAQ come from the germline V gene. The CDR3 covers 14 residues. V was pared by 1 base and J by 3 bases, with 6 bases between. CDR3 coding DNA: TGTGCCAGCAGCTTAGTGCAGTACACCGGGGAGCTGTTTTTT. Residues: CASSLVQYTGELFF.

This clone was picked up a small number of times. The V gene is TRBV14, the J gene TRBJ2-3; D uncertain. V shed 3 bases and J shed 0 bases, with 19 bases lying between them. CDR1 and CDR2 from the germline V gene are SGHDN and FVKESK. CDR3 length: 18 amino acids. In nucleotides, the CDR3 is TGTGCCAGCAGCCACTTCGGTAAAGGCGCCCCGAGCACAGATACGCAGTATTTT. It encodes CASSHFGKGAPSTDTQYF.

The chain uses TRBV29-1 and TRBJ1-2; TRBD1 agrees at 9 bases. The CDR3 contains 14 residues. With V trimmed by 6 bases and J by 8 bases, 13 bases remained unmatched. Per the germline V gene, CDR1 is SQVTM and CDR2 is ANQGSEA. CDR3 loop: CSVRTGEGQWGYTF. The CDR3 bases are TGCAGCGTCAGGACAGGGGAAGGGCAATGGGGCTACACCTTC.

This chain connects TRBV18 to TRBJ1-1; no reliable D call. CDR1 is KGHSH and CDR2 is LQKENI in the germline V gene. Trimming stripped 4 bases from V and 1 base from J, with 7 bases between. The CDR3 has 13 residues. This chain's CDR3 is CASSRDGNTEAFF. Here the CDR3 DNA reads TGTGCCAGCTCACGTGACGGGAACACTGAAGCTTTCTTT.

By share of the sample, this clone is large (0.1 to 1%). The rearrangement uses TRBV15 and TRBJ2-1; 7 bases are shared with TRBD1. Trimming cost V 1 base and J 6 bases; bases outside gene matches: 0. Germline CDR1 LNHNV, CDR2 YYDKDF (reference sequence). This CDR3 is built from 13 residues. The CDR3, as DNA: TGTGCCACCAGCAGAGCAGGGGGCAATGAGCAGTTCTTC. Protein sequence: CATSRAGGNEQFF.

This chain joins TRBV5-1 and TRBJ1-4, with D possibly being TRBD1 (6 bases). The CDR3 sequence is 15 residues long. Germline lookup yields CDR1 SGHRS and CDR2 YFSETQ. The V end lost 0 bases, the J end lost 6 bases, and 12 bases lay between the germline ends. CDR3 DNA: TGCGCCAGCAGCTTGGGTCACAGGGAAGATGAAAAACTGTTTTTT. Translation gives CASSLGHREDEKLFF.

The DNA of the CDR3 is TGTGCCAGCAGCTTCGAAGGGGGTTGGGATACGCAGTATTTT. It translates to CASSFEGGWDTQYF. The chain combines TRBV7-2 with TRBJ2-3; D might be TRBD1 (6 bases). Germline-derived CDR1 and CDR2 are SGHTA and FQGNSA. This CDR3 region has 14 residues. Between the trimmed V and J ends, which lost 3 bases and 6 bases, there was a span of 13 bases. Supplemented by reference TRBV7-2 and TRBJ2-3, the full variable domain reads GAGVSQSPSNKVTEKGKDVELRCDPISGHTALYWYRQSLGQGLEFLIYFQGNSAPDKSGLPSDRFSAERTGGSVSTLTIQRTQQEDSAVYLCASSFEGGWDTQYFGPGTRLTVL.

The gene calls are TRBV2 and TRBJ1-5; 7 bases align to TRBD1. The V gene end was trimmed by 4 bases and the J gene end by 11 bases; junction bases not matched to a gene: 11. Germline CDR1 and CDR2: SNHLY and FYNNEI. The CDR3 extends over 14 amino acids. The CDR3 region is CASSGWDSLSAQHF. The CDR3 DNA is TGTGCCAGCAGTGGTTGGGACAGCTTAAGTGCCCAGCATTTT. Together with reference TRBV2 and TRBJ1-5, the CDR3 gives the full variable domain: EPEVTQTPSHQVTQMGQEVILRCVPISNHLYFYWYRQILGQKVEFLVSFYNNEISEKSEIFDDQFSVERPDGSNFTLKIRSTKLEDSAMYFCASSGWDSLSAQHFGDGTRLSIL.

V is TRBV25-1 and J is TRBJ2-5, with 7 bases that match TRBD2. This CDR3 region has 15 residues. The junction had 7 bases not matched to a gene; V was cut back by 4 bases and J by 2 bases. Germline values: CDR1 MGHDK, CDR2 SYGVNS. Here the CDR3 DNA reads TGTGCCAGCAGTGGTCGACTGGGAGGGCAAGAGACCCAGTACTTC. Amino acid sequence: CASSGRLGGQETQYF.

The chain employs TRBV6-5 and TRBJ2-1, with a weak D call TRBD1 (6 bases). Trimming stripped 5 bases from V and 0 bases from J, with 11 bases between. CDR1 is MNHEY and CDR2 is SVGAGI in the germline V gene. CDR3 length equals 15 residues. DNA of the CDR3: TGTGCCAGCAGTCACCGGGACACCTCCTACAATGAGCAGTTCTTC. Protein sequence: CASSHRDTSYNEQFF.

The chain employs TRBV5-1 and TRBJ1-1; maybe TRBD1 (6 bases). Germline V gives CDR1 SGHRS, CDR2 YFSETQ. The length of the CDR3 is 17 residues. V lost 0 bases, J lost 0 bases, and 15 bases lay in between. CDR3 in amino acids: CASSLVSGGTLNTEAFF. The CDR3 bases are TGCGCCAGCAGCTTGGTTTCGGGGGGCACATTGAACACTGAAGCTTTCTTT.

This chain uses TRBV18 with TRBJ1-5; D ambiguous. The CDR3 spans 14 residues. Germline CDR1 is KGHSH and CDR2 is LQKENI. V lost 2 bases and J lost 0, with 5 bases in between. CDR3 nucleotides: TGTGCCAGCTCACCAGGCTATAGCAATCAGCCCCAGCATTTT. Protein: CASSPGYSNQPQHF.

The chain links TRBV2 to TRBJ1-1, with no clear D. The CDR3 has 13 amino acids. Germline loops: CDR1 SNHLY, CDR2 FYNNEI. Trimming removed 7 bases from V and 1 base from J, with 10 bases in between. The CDR3 coding sequence is TGTGCCAGCACCCCTTTGCAGAACACTGAAGCTTTCTTT. It codes for CASTPLQNTEAFF. The variable domain in full, completed from reference TRBV2 and TRBJ1-1, reads EPEVTQTPSHQVTQMGQEVILRCVPISNHLYFYWYRQILGQKVEFLVSFYNNEISEKSEIFDDQFSVERPDGSNFTLKIRSTKLEDSAMYFCASTPLQNTEAFFGQGTRLTVV.

The chain uses TRBV4-3 and TRBJ2-5; TRBD2 is a possible D gene (6 bases). With 0 bases removed from V and 1 base from J, the gap between germline ends came to 15 bases. This CDR3 has 17 residues. CDR1 is LGHNA and CDR2 is YSLEER in the germline V gene. The CDR3 reads CASSQDRPAAGQETQYF. DNA for the CDR3: TGCGCCAGCAGCCAAGATCGGCCCGCAGCGGGCCAAGAGACCCAGTACTTC.

The V and J genes are TRBV4-3 and TRBJ1-1; weak D call: TRBD1 (5 bases). Germline loops: CDR1 LGHNA, CDR2 YSLEER. The CDR3 sequence is 17 residues long. V was clipped by 0 bases and J by 0 bases, with 14 bases between them. This chain's CDR3 is CASSQDLGAQVNTEAFF. DNA for the CDR3: TGCGCCAGCAGCCAAGATCTAGGGGCGCAGGTGAACACTGAAGCTTTCTTT.